This T cell receptor beta chain was recovered during a study of human T cells and chemical hapten exposure. CDR3 length: 14 residues. J gave up 6 bases and V 2 bases, and 4 bases lay outside the gene matches. Per germline, CDR1 SGHAT and CDR2 FQNNGV. Noted time point: healthy volunteer bleed at 6 weeks. Unfractionated whole blood served as the source for total RNA extraction. The study's library attached unique molecular identifiers to single cDNA molecules. TCRdb re-called the RACE reads through MiXCR, storing one row per CDR3 protein. The sample consists of about 65,000 distinct CDR3 sequences, 5.5% to 7.5% of them appearing once.

The chain carries TRBV11-2 and TRBJ2-7; 10 bases align to TRBD1. The sequencing input was whole blood. The TCR sequence derives from a female donor in good health. Some clones in this sample may be carry-over from other donors' samples. Here the CDR3 reads CASSLMGQGPEQYF. The CDR3 DNA sequence: TGTGCCAGCAGCTTAATGGGACAGGGGCCCGAGCAGTACTTC.